This record looks at one T cell receptor (beta chain) sequence and its context. The sample comes from a study of cytotoxic CD8 clonotypes in ibrutinib-treated CLL. Sequenced by immunoSEQ multiplex PCR; TCRdb stores in-frame clones only, minus some. The sample holds just over 200,000 clones; nearly 80% are singletons and the top ten take over 10%. Sample: PBMCs, taken after 12 months of ibrutinib treatment. The clonotype was recovered from a human donor with chronic lymphocytic leukemia.

This chain's CDR3 is CASRDNSHAKNIQYF. The CDR3, as DNA: TGTGCCAGCAGGGATAACAGTCACGCCAAAAACATTCAGTACTTC. This chain joins TRBV2 and TRBJ2-4; no reliable D call. This CDR3 is built from 15 residues. Germline CDR1 and CDR2: SNHLY and FYNNEI. The V end was cut by 6 bases, the J end by 1 base, with 13 bases between.